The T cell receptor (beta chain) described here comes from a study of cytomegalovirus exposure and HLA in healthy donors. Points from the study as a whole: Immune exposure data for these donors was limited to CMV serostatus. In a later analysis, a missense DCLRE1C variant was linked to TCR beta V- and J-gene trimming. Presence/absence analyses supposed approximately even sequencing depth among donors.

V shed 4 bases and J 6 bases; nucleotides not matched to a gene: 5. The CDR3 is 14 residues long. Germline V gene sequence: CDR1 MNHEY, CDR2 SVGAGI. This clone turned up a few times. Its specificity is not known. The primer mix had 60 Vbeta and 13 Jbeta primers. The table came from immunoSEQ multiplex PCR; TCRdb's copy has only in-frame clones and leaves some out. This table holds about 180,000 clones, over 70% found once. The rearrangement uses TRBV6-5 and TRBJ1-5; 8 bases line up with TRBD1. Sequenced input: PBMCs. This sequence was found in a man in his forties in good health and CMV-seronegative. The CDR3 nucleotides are TGTGCCAGCAGTTTCGGACAGGGCGGTCAGCCCCAGCATTTT. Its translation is CASSFGQGGQPQHF.